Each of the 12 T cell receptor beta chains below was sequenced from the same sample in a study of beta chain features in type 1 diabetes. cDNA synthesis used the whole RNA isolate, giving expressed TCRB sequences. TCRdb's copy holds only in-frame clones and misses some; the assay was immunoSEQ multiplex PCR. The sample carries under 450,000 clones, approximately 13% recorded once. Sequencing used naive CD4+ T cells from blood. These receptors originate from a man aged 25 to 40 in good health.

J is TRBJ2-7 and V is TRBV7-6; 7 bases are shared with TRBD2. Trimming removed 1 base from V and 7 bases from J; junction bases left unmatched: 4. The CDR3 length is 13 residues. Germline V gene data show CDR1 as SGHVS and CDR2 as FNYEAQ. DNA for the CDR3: TGTGCCAGCAGCTTAGTGCTGCGGGGGGAGCAGTACGTC. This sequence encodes CASSLVLRGEQYV.

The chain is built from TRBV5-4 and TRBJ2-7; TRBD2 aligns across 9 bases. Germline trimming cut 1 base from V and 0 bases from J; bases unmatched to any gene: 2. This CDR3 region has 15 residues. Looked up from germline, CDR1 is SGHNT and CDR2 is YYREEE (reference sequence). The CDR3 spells CASSLISGSSYEQYV. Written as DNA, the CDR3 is TGTGCCAGCAGCTTGATTAGCGGGAGCTCCTACGAGCAGTACGTC.

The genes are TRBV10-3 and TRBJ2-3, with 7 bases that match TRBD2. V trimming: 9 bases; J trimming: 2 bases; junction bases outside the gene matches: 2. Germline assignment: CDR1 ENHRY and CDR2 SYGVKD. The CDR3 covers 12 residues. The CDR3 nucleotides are TGTGCCATTGCGGGAGACACAGATACGCAGTATTTT. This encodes CAIAGDTDTQYF.

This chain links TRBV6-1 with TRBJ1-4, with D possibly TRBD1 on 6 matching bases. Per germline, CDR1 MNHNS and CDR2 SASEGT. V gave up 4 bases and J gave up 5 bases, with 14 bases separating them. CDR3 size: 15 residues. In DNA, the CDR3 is TGTGCCAGCAGTGTAGGCCGGCAGGGGAATGAAAAACTGTTTTTT. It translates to CASSVGRQGNEKLFF.

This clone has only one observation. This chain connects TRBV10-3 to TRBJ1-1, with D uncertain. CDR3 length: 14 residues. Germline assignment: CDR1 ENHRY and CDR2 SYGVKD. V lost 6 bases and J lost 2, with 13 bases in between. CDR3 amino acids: CAISDLRGNTEAFF. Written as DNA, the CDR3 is TGTGCCATCAGCGATTTGAGAGGTAACACTGAAGCTTTCTTT.

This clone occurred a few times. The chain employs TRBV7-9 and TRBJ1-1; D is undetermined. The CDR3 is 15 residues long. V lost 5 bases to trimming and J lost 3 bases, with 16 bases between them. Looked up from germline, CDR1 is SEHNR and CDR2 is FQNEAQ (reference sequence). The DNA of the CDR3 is TGTGCCAGCAGCGTGCCGGGATGGTCGGACACTGAAGCTTTCTTT. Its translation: CASSVPGWSDTEAFF. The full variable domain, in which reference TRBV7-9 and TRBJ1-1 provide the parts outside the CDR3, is DTGVSQNPRHKITKRGQNVTFRCDPISEHNRLYWYRQTLGQGPEFLTYFQNEAQLEKSRLLSDRFSAERPKGSFSTLEIQRTEQGDSAMYLCASSVPGWSDTEAFFGQGTRLTVV.

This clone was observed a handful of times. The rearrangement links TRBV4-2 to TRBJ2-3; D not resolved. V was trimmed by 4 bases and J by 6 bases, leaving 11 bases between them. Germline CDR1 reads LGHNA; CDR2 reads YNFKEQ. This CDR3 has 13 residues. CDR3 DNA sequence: TGTGCCAGCAGCCCCCCCGGCGTTGATACGCAGTATTTT. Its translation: CASSPPGVDTQYF.

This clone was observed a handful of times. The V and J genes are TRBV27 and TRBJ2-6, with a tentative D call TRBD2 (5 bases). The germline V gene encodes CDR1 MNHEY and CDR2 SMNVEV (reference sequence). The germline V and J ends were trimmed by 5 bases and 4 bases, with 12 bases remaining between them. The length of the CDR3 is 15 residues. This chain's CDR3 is CASSDWGDGANVLTF. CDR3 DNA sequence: TGTGCCAGCAGTGATTGGGGAGACGGGGCCAACGTCCTGACTTTC.

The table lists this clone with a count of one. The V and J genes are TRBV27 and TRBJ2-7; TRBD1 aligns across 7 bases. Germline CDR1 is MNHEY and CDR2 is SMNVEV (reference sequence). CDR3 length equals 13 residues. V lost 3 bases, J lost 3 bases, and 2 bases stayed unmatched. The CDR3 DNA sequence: TGTGCCAGCAGTTTCCAGGGGGTCTACGAGCAGTACTTC. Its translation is CASSFQGVYEQYF.

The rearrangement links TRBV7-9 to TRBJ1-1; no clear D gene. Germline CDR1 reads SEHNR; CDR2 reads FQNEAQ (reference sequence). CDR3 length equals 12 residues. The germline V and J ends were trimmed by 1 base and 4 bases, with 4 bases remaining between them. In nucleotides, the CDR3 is TGTGCCAGCAGCTTAGGTTTCACTGAAGCTTTCTTT. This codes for CASSLGFTEAFF.

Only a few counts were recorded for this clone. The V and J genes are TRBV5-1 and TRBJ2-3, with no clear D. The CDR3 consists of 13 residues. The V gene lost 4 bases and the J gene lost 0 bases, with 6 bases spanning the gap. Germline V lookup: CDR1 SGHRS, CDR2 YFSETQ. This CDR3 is CASSISSTDTQYF. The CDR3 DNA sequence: TGCGCCAGCAGCATATCTAGCACAGATACGCAGTATTTT.

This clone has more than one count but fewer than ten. CDR3 bases: TGTGCCACCAGCAGAGATATCGGCGGGGGAGTCTTCACAGATACGCAGTATTTT. Protein: CATSRDIGGGVFTDTQYF. V usage is TRBV15 and J usage is TRBJ2-3, with TRBD2 matching 7 bases. CDR1 and CDR2 from the germline V gene are LNHNV and YYDKDF (reference sequence). The ends lost 0 bases at V and 2 bases at J; junction bases unmatched: 11. The CDR3 has 18 residues.